This passage covers 27 T cell receptor beta chains from one sample sequenced in a study of CD8 T cells in ankylosing spondylitis. TCRdb re-called the 5' RACE reads through MiXCR, storing one row per CDR3 protein. The table lists about 88,000 distinct CDR3 sequences, around 27% of them singletons, with about 60% in the top ten. Sequenced material: blood, either unsorted or a sorted T cell fraction (not recorded which). The origin of the receptors is a male donor with ankylosing spondylitis or in good health (not recorded which).

V gene TRBV10-1 combines with J gene TRBJ2-1; 8 bases align to TRBD2. The J segment lost 9 bases and the V segment lost 6 bases, leaving 7 bases of the junction unmatched. Germline-derived CDR1 and CDR2 are WNHNN and SYGVQD (reference sequence). There are 13 residues in the CDR3. As DNA, the CDR3 is TGCGCCAGCAGCTTTAGCGGGATGGGTGAGCAGTTCTTC. This encodes CASSFSGMGEQFF.

This chain links TRBV28 with TRBJ1-4; D is possibly TRBD1 (5 bases). From germline, CDR1 is MDHEN and CDR2 SYDVKM. V was shortened by 6 bases and J by 8 bases, with 16 bases between the two germline ends. The CDR3 totals 14 residues. DNA for the CDR3: TGTGCCAGCAGCCTCGACAGTAGTTTCGAAAAACTGTTTTTT. Translating gives CASSLDSSFEKLFF.

This clonotype appeared many times. The CDR3 nucleotides are TGTGCCAGCAGTTCCGGACAGGGGGAGAACACCATATATTTT. This codes for CASSSGQGENTIYF. This rearrangement joins TRBV12-3 or TRBV12-4 to TRBJ1-3; 10 nucleotides align to TRBD1. With V trimmed by 4 bases and J by 7 bases, 4 bases remained unmatched. The CDR3 has 14 amino acids.

The V call is TRBV5-1, the J call TRBJ2-1; a possible D gene is TRBD2 (5 bases). V lost 4 bases, J lost 4 bases, and 18 bases lay in between. The V gene's germline CDR1 is SGHRS and CDR2 YFSETQ. This CDR3 contains 16 residues. The CDR3 loop is CASSPSRDRVYNEQFF. The CDR3 bases are TGCGCCAGCAGCCCCTCCCGGGATAGGGTATACAATGAGCAGTTCTTC.

The sample holds many counts of this clonotype. The chain combines TRBV29-1 with TRBJ2-1; 11 nucleotides match TRBD1. The germline gives CDR1 SQVTM, CDR2 ANQGSEA. V was pared by 5 bases and J by 3 bases, with 3 bases of the junction left unmatched. The CDR3 is 14 residues long. The CDR3 DNA reads as TGCAGCGTTCTCGGGACAGGGGGCTACAATGAGCAGTTCTTC. Translating gives CSVLGTGGYNEQFF.

The V gene is TRBV27, the J gene TRBJ2-5; D is unclear. Germline V gene data show CDR1 as MNHEY and CDR2 as SMNVEV (reference sequence). The V end was cut by 5 bases, the J end by 5 bases, with 18 bases between. The CDR3 has 15 residues. The CDR3 spells CASSLYSVRAETQYF. For the CDR3, the DNA is TGTGCCAGCAGTCTTTATAGTGTAAGGGCCGAGACCCAGTACTTC.

The genes are TRBV20-1 and TRBJ2-4; 7 bases line up with TRBD1. CDR3 length: 16 residues. In germline, CDR1 is DFQATT, CDR2 SNEGSKA (reference sequence). After removal of 3 bases from V and 1 base from J, the junction contained 9 bases not matched to a gene. In nucleotides, the CDR3 is TGCAGTGCTAGGTTCGTGACAGGGCTCGCCAAAAACATTCAGTACTTC. Residues: CSARFVTGLAKNIQYF.

This sequence joins TRBV20-1 and TRBJ1-1; D unclear. Germline V gene sequence: CDR1 DFQATT, CDR2 SNEGSKA (reference sequence). The V end lost 3 bases, the J end lost 5 bases, and 13 bases lay between the germline ends. The CDR3 extends over 13 amino acids. DNA of the CDR3: TGCAGTGCTAGTCCGGGTATGGGGACTGAAGCTTTCTTT. This gives the protein CSASPGMGTEAFF.

The rearrangement uses TRBV5-1 and TRBJ2-6; D is possibly TRBD1 (5 bases). CDR3 length equals 16 residues. In germline, CDR1 is SGHRS, CDR2 YFSETQ. With 0 bases removed from V and 4 bases from J, the gap between germline ends came to 11 bases. CDR3: CASSLGRDMGANVLTF. The CDR3 DNA sequence: TGCGCCAGCAGCTTGGGCAGGGATATGGGGGCCAACGTCCTGACTTTC.

The rearrangement uses TRBV20-1 and TRBJ2-5; 9 bases align to TRBD1. J gave up 3 bases and V 5 bases, and 7 bases lay outside the gene matches. Germline CDR1 is DFQATT and CDR2 is SNEGSKA (reference sequence). There are 14 residues in the CDR3. The DNA for the CDR3 is TGCAGTGCTCTTCGGGACAGGGTGGAAGAGACCCAGTACTTC. This encodes CSALRDRVEETQYF.

J is TRBJ2-1 and V is TRBV7-2; D is perhaps TRBD2 (5 bases). V gave up 1 base and J gave up 4 bases, with 11 bases separating them. The germline V gene has CDR1 SGHTA and CDR2 FQGNSA. The CDR3 length is 15 residues. The CDR3 DNA is TGTGCCAGCAGCTTAGAGGCTAGCAGTTACAATGAGCAGTTCTTC. Translating it yields CASSLEASSYNEQFF.

The chain couples TRBV11-1 to TRBJ1-2; 9 positions match TRBD1. Trimming cost V 2 bases and J 8 bases; bases outside gene matches: 21. The CDR3 runs 19 residues. CDR1 and CDR2 (germline): SGHAT, FQDESV (reference sequence). CDR3 bases: TGTGCCAGCAGCTTACTCTGGGCGGGACAGGGACTCAAACCTCGGGGCTACACCTTC. This translates into CASSLLWAGQGLKPRGYTF. The full variable domain, completed using reference TRBV11-1 and TRBJ1-2, is EAEVAQSPRYKITEKSQAVAFWCDPISGHATLYWYRQILGQGPELLVQFQDESVVDDSQLPKDRFSAERLKGVDSTLKIQPAELGDSAMYLCASSLLWAGQGLKPRGYTFGSGTRLTVV.

The chain combines TRBV20-1 with TRBJ2-1, with TRBD2 matching 8 bases. After removal of 3 bases from V and 5 bases from J, the junction contained 6 bases not matched to a gene. Germline V gene sequence: CDR1 DFQATT, CDR2 SNEGSKA (reference sequence). This CDR3 is 14 amino acids long. CDR3 bases: TGCAGTGCTAGTAACCGGGGGGGGAACAATGAGCAGTTCTTC. Amino acid sequence: CSASNRGGNNEQFF.

Concerning this clonotype: Germline and junction disagree at one end, which may indicate a read error. The chain recombines TRBV7-7 with TRBJ2-2; D not resolved. The CDR3 spans 15 residues. Germline CDR1 reads SSHAT; CDR2 reads FNYEAQ (reference sequence). CDR3 in DNA: TGTGCTAGCAGCCCATCTCGGATGAACACCGGGGAGCTGTTTTTT. Encoded protein: CASSPSRMNTGELFF.

The chain employs TRBV5-1 and TRBJ1-4; D gene ambiguous. V was clipped by 2 bases and J by 6 bases, with 14 bases between them. The CDR3 runs 15 residues. Germline CDR1 and CDR2: SGHRS and YFSETQ. CDR3 DNA: TGCGCCAGCAGCTTCGTCGGCACTCGGGATGAAAAACTGTTTTTT. Its translation: CASSFVGTRDEKLFF.

This clonotype has a count of ten or more. This chain connects TRBV6-2 or TRBV6-3 to TRBJ2-7; 9 bases fit TRBD2. Germline CDR1 is MNHEY and CDR2 is SVGEGT. The CDR3 contains 14 residues. The V gene end was trimmed by 7 bases and the J gene end by 5 bases; junction bases not matched to a gene: 9. CDR3 loop: CASNPSGNLDEQYF. DNA for the CDR3: TGTGCCAGCAACCCTAGCGGGAATTTAGACGAGCAGTACTTC.

Note on this clonotype: One junction end disagrees with the germline gene, perhaps due to a read error. The chain recombines TRBV20-1 with TRBJ2-7; TRBD2 is a possible D gene (5 bases). The CDR3 consists of 15 residues. CDR1 is DFQATT, CDR2 SNEGSKA, per germline (reference sequence). This chain's CDR3 is CSAHRQCTGSDEQYF. CDR3 coding DNA: TGCAGTGCCCACCGCCAGTGTACGGGATCGGACGAGCAGTACTTT.

This clonotype occurred many times. The chain couples TRBV9 to TRBJ2-5; 7 nucleotides match TRBD1. V gave up 0 bases and J gave up 5 bases; unmatched junction bases: 4. Looked up from germline, CDR1 is SGDLS and CDR2 is YYNGEE. CDR3 length: 14 residues. CDR3 coding DNA: TGTGCCAGCAGCGTAGGACAGGGAAGGGAGACCCAGTACTTC. Protein: CASSVGQGRETQYF. Looking up the rest from reference TRBV9 and TRBJ2-5 gives the full variable domain: DSGVTQTPKHLITATGQRVTLRCSPRSGDLSVYWYQQSLDQGLQFLIQYYNGEERAKGNILERFSAQQFPDLHSELNLSSLELGDSALYFCASSVGQGRETQYFGPGTRLLVL.

This clonotype was seen a few times. This chain uses TRBV12-3 or TRBV12-4 with TRBJ2-3, with TRBD2 matching over 10 bases. This CDR3 is built from 15 residues. V lost 5 bases, J lost 2 bases, and 4 bases stayed unmatched. CDR3 amino acids: CASSPLAGDTDTQYF. In DNA, the CDR3 is TGTGCCAGCAGTCCTCTAGCGGGAGACACAGATACGCAGTATTTT.

This clonotype has just a few counts. V and J are TRBV7-9 and TRBJ1-2; a weak D match, TRBD1 (5 bases). The germline V gene encodes CDR1 SEHNR and CDR2 FQNEAQ (reference sequence). V was cut by 10 bases and J by 3 bases, with 15 bases left in between. This CDR3 has 13 residues. The CDR3 loop reads CATTRDAHYGYTF. CDR3 DNA: TGTGCCACGACCCGGGACGCTCACTATGGCTACACCTTC.

The V gene is TRBV7-6, the J gene TRBJ2-5; D is uncertain. The CDR3 runs to 14 residues. Germline CDR1 reads SGHVS; CDR2 reads FNYEAQ. Trimming shortened V by 5 bases and J by 5 bases, and 15 bases separated the two germline ends. The CDR3: CASSKLRRVETQYF. CDR3 nucleotides: TGTGCCAGCAGCAAATTGAGAAGGGTTGAGACCCAGTACTTC.

About this clonotype: The junction departs from the called germline gene at one end, perhaps through a read error. The chain employs TRBV7-3 and TRBJ2-3; D is possibly TRBD1 (6 bases). From germline, CDR1 is SGHTA and CDR2 FQGTGA. This CDR3 has 13 residues. In nucleotides, the CDR3 is TGTGCCAGCAGCTTATTTGGGGATGGGGGCATGGATTTT. Translated: CASSLFGDGGMDF. Complete variable domain (other parts from reference TRBV7-3 and TRBJ2-3): GAGVSQTPSNKVTEKGKYVELRCDPISGHTALYWYRQSLGQGPEFLIYFQGTGAADDSGLPNDRFFAVRPEGSVSTLKIQRTERGDSAVYLCASSLFGDGGMDFGPGTRLTVL.

V is TRBV6-5 and J is TRBJ1-5; D possibly corresponds to TRBD1 (5 bases). The germline gives CDR1 MNHEY, CDR2 SVGAGI. This CDR3 contains 16 residues. Trimming removed 2 bases from V and 3 bases from J, with 14 bases in between. The CDR3 protein is CASSYPGTFDNQPQHF. DNA of the CDR3: TGTGCCAGCAGTTACCCGGGGACGTTTGACAATCAGCCCCAGCATTTT.

This chain connects TRBV11-2 to TRBJ2-3, with D maybe TRBD1 (5 bases). This CDR3 contains 12 residues. Germline V gene data show CDR1 as SGHAT and CDR2 as FQNNGV. Trimming removed 5 bases from V and 5 bases from J, with 8 bases in between. Here the CDR3 DNA reads TGTGCCAGCAGCCAGCAGGGAGATACGCAGTATTTT. Its protein is CASSQQGDTQYF.

The rearrangement links TRBV11-2 to TRBJ2-5; D may be TRBD2 (5 bases). Germline V gene lookup returns CDR1 SGHAT and CDR2 FQNNGV. The CDR3 extends over 13 amino acids. Trimming took 5 bases from V and 5 from J, leaving 12 bases between them. CDR3 coding DNA: TGTGCCAGCAGCCTAGGAGGTGGGGAGACCCAGTACTTC. Encoded protein: CASSLGGGETQYF.

This chain connects TRBV29-1 to TRBJ2-3; D gene ambiguous. Trimming pared 3 bases from V and 6 bases from J, leaving 10 bases between. CDR1 is SQVTM, CDR2 ANQGSEA, per germline. The CDR3 runs 12 residues. CDR3 coding DNA: TGCAGCGTTGAGGCCCTTGGGGATACGCAGTATTTT. Protein: CSVEALGDTQYF.

The genes are TRBV20-1 and TRBJ2-2; D gene uncertain. Germline V gene lookup returns CDR1 DFQATT and CDR2 SNEGSKA (reference sequence). Trimming removed 5 bases at V and 5 bases at J, with 6 bases between. The CDR3 length is 11 residues. The chain's CDR3 is CSAWLTGELFF. The CDR3 nucleotides read TGCAGTGCTTGGTTGACCGGGGAGCTGTTTTTT.